Shown below are 26 T cell receptor beta chains from a single sample sequenced in a study of blood T cell repertoires in COVID-19. This table comes from immunoSEQ multiplex PCR, and its TCRdb copy is limited to in-frame clones, with some not included. This repertoire shows about 250,000 clones, 70% to 90% found once; its top ten account for around 2.2%. Source material: peripheral blood. These receptors all come from a woman aged 40 to 50 who had recovered from COVID-19.

This clone showed up just once. The chain joins TRBV10-3 to TRBJ1-5; weak D call: TRBD1 (6 bases). This CDR3 spans 14 amino acids. Germline values: CDR1 ENHRY, CDR2 SYGVKD. V was clipped by 10 bases and J by 3 bases, with 16 bases between them. CDR3 in DNA: TGTGCCACCAAACCGACAGGCGACAATCAGCCCCAGCATTTT. Its protein is CATKPTGDNQPQHF.

The rearrangement joins TRBV5-8 to TRBJ2-7, with 9 positions matching TRBD1. The junction had 12 bases not matched to a gene; V was cut back by 4 bases and J by 7 bases. The CDR3 extends over 15 amino acids. CDR1 SGHTS and CDR2 YDEGEE come from the germline V gene. Written as DNA, the CDR3 is TGTGCCAGCAGCCGGCCCCCAGGACAGGGGTGGGAGCAGTACTTC. Its protein is CASSRPPGQGWEQYF.

The chain has TRBV20-1 and TRBJ2-7; D gene unclear. The germline V gene encodes CDR1 DFQATT and CDR2 SNEGSKA (reference sequence). The CDR3 has 11 residues. The V end was cut by 3 bases, the J end by 5 bases, with 8 bases between. The CDR3 DNA sequence: TGCAGTGCTAGCAGTTTGGACGAGCAGTACTTC. As protein: CSASSLDEQYF.

V and J are TRBV18 and TRBJ2-7; 8 bases fit TRBD1. The CDR3 is 14 residues long. In germline, CDR1 is KGHSH, CDR2 LQKENI. The V gene end was trimmed by 2 bases and the J gene end by 2 bases; junction bases not matched to a gene: 2. CDR3 amino acids: CASSPGDRTYEQYF. The CDR3 region has the DNA TGTGCCAGCTCACCAGGGGACAGGACCTACGAGCAGTACTTC.

The J gene is TRBJ2-3, the V gene TRBV6-4, with D possibly being TRBD2 (6 bases). CDR1 is MRHNA and CDR2 is SNTAGT in the germline V gene. The CDR3 covers 17 residues. Trimming took off 6 bases at V and 1 base at J, with 20 bases between the two ends. CDR3 protein: CASRRTGDSSGTDTQYF. The CDR3 bases are TGTGCCAGCAGGCGTACCGGGGACTCCTCCGGCACAGATACGCAGTATTTT.

The rearrangement links TRBV5-6 to TRBJ1-5, with a tentative D call TRBD1 (5 bases). V lost 0 bases, J lost 7 bases, and 8 bases lay in between. CDR3 length equals 13 residues. The germline V gene encodes CDR1 SGHDT and CDR2 YYEEEE. CDR3 nucleotide sequence: TGTGCCAGCAGCTTGGGGGGCCAACAGCCCCAGCATTTT. Its protein product is CASSLGGQQPQHF.

In its sample, this clone was seen once. V gene TRBV29-1 combines with J gene TRBJ1-2; D not resolved. Germline V CDR1 and CDR2: SQVTM, ANQGSEA. This CDR3 spans 14 amino acids. Trimming took off 0 bases at V and 2 bases at J, with 10 bases between the two ends. CDR3 DNA: TGCAGCGTTGAAGAGCGCCTAGCAAACTATGGCTACACCTTC. Protein sequence: CSVEERLANYGYTF.

The genes are TRBV6-5 and TRBJ2-2; 8 bases align to TRBD2. Germline CDR1 is MNHEY and CDR2 is SVGAGI. The CDR3 sequence is 13 residues long. The V and J ends lost 7 bases and 5 bases, in that order; junction bases with no gene match: 3. This CDR3 is CASTGLATGELFF. The CDR3, as DNA: TGTGCCAGCACCGGACTAGCAACCGGGGAGCTGTTTTTT.

The chain carries TRBV10-2 and TRBJ2-1, with 7 bases that match TRBD2. Germline V CDR1 and CDR2: WSHSY, SAAADI. The CDR3 sequence is 12 residues long. The V segment lost 4 bases and the J segment 16 bases; nucleotides outside the gene matches: 10. The CDR3 sequence is CASSVIAGQPFF. CDR3 nucleotides: TGCGCCAGCAGTGTTATAGCGGGCCAACCCTTCTTC.

J is TRBJ2-1 and V is TRBV18; 10 bases map to TRBD2. CDR1 is KGHSH, CDR2 LQKENI, per germline. The CDR3 runs 17 residues. With V trimmed by 4 bases and J by 6 bases, 12 bases remained unmatched. The CDR3 nucleotides are TGTGCCAGCTCACTTGCCCCCAGTAGCGGGGGGTCCAATGAGCAGTTCTTC. It translates to CASSLAPSSGGSNEQFF.

The chain carries TRBV11-3 and TRBJ2-3, with TRBD1 matching 7 bases. Per the germline V gene, CDR1 is SGHNT and CDR2 is YENEEA. J was trimmed by 5 bases and V by 5 bases; bases with no gene match: 10. The CDR3 is made up of 15 amino acids. This CDR3 reads CASSPRQGGGDTQYF. As DNA, the CDR3 is TGTGCCAGCAGCCCCCGACAGGGTGGAGGAGATACGCAGTATTTT.

The chain joins TRBV11-2 to TRBJ2-6; D is uncertain. Germline V CDR1 and CDR2: SGHAT, FQNNGV. Trimming left V 10 bases short and J 1 base short, with 14 bases between. The CDR3 length is 15 residues. This CDR3 reads CAIRVVGSGANVLTF. In DNA form, the CDR3 reads TGTGCCATCCGGGTCGTAGGATCTGGGGCCAACGTCCTGACTTTC. Full variable domain (missing parts from reference TRBV11-2 and TRBJ2-6): EAGVAQSPRYKIIEKRQSVAFWCNPISGHATLYWYQQILGQGPKLLIQFQNNGVVDDSQLPKDRFSAERLKGVDSTLKIQPAKLEDSAVYLCAIRVVGSGANVLTFGAGSRLTVL.

The chain uses TRBV5-1 and TRBJ2-1; D possibly corresponds to TRBD2 (6 bases). V lost 6 bases to trimming and J lost 4 bases, with 20 bases between them. Germline-derived CDR1 and CDR2 are SGHRS and YFSETQ. This CDR3 has 16 residues. The CDR3 sequence is CASMSRSRDSYNEQFF. In DNA form, the CDR3 reads TGCGCCAGCATGAGTCGGAGCCGGGACTCTTACAATGAGCAGTTCTTC.

This chain links TRBV28 with TRBJ2-1; 14 nucleotides match TRBD2. J lost 7 bases, V lost 5 bases, and 4 bases had no gene match. Germline loops: CDR1 MDHEN, CDR2 SYDVKM. The CDR3 has 15 amino acids. CDR3 sequence (DNA): TGTGCCAGCAGTCCTGGGACTAGCGGGGGAAATGAGCAGTTCTTC. Amino acid sequence: CASSPGTSGGNEQFF.

In its sample, this clone was seen once. The rearrangement joins TRBV13 to TRBJ1-4; TRBD1 aligns across 9 bases. J was trimmed by 7 bases and V by 5 bases; bases with no gene match: 8. Per the germline V gene, CDR1 is PRHDT and CDR2 is FYEKMQ (reference sequence). This CDR3 spans 15 amino acids. CDR3 amino acids: CASSVGTGKGEKLFF. CDR3 nucleotide sequence: TGTGCCAGCAGCGTCGGGACAGGGAAGGGTGAAAAACTGTTTTTT.

This clone was counted a single time. This chain joins TRBV11-2 and TRBJ2-5, with D perhaps TRBD2 (5 bases). The V end was cut by 0 bases, the J end by 1 base, with 9 bases between. The length of the CDR3 is 15 residues. CDR1 is SGHAT and CDR2 is FQNNGV in the germline V gene. The CDR3 region has the DNA TGTGCCAGCAGCTTAGAGCCCGGGATCCAAGAGACCCAGTACTTC. Protein sequence: CASSLEPGIQETQYF.

The genes are TRBV7-2 and TRBJ2-3; possible D gene TRBD2, 6 bases. Looked up from germline, CDR1 is SGHTA and CDR2 is FQGNSA. V was pared by 1 base and J by 4 bases, with 15 bases between. The CDR3 is 16 residues long. The DNA of the CDR3 is TGTGCCAGCAGCTTAGGAACGGGGGTTCCCCCAGATACGCAGTATTTT. Translated: CASSLGTGVPPDTQYF.

The chain's CDR3 is CASSYRRGVKQETQYF. CDR3 nucleotides: TGTGCCAGCAGTTATCGGCGGGGAGTAAAACAAGAGACCCAGTACTTC. V and J are TRBV6-5 and TRBJ2-5; maybe TRBD2 (6 bases). Germline CDR1 MNHEY, CDR2 SVGAGI. V lost 3 bases to trimming and J lost 2 bases, with 16 bases between them. The CDR3 spans 16 residues.

The chain combines TRBV27 with TRBJ1-6; no definite D call. The CDR3 spans 17 residues. V was shortened by 6 bases and J by 0 bases, with 15 bases between the two germline ends. The germline gives CDR1 MNHEY, CDR2 SMNVEV (reference sequence). CDR3 DNA: TGTGCCAGCAGCCCCCGGAGGTCTAGCTCCTATAATTCACCCCTCCACTTT. This codes for CASSPRRSSSYNSPLHF.

This clone has more than one count but fewer than ten. The V gene is TRBV28, the J gene TRBJ1-2, with TRBD1 identical over 10 bases. CDR3 length: 15 amino acids. V shed 7 bases, J shed 2 bases, and the junction held 7 bases outside the gene matches. Germline V lookup: CDR1 MDHEN, CDR2 SYDVKM. Here the CDR3 reads CASIGQGDGNYGYTF. The CDR3, as DNA: TGTGCCAGCATTGGACAGGGGGATGGGAACTATGGCTACACCTTC.

The CDR3 bases are TGTGCCAGCAGTTTGACAGGGGTAAATTCACCCCTCCACTTT. Translated, it gives CASSLTGVNSPLHF. The chain is built from TRBV27 and TRBJ1-6; TRBD1 agrees at 8 bases. CDR3 size: 14 residues. J gave up 7 bases and V 3 bases, and 2 bases lay outside the gene matches. Germline V gene sequence: CDR1 MNHEY, CDR2 SMNVEV (reference sequence).

The V and J genes are TRBV19 and TRBJ2-1; 12 bases match TRBD2. The V gene's germline CDR1 is LNHDA and CDR2 SQIVND (reference sequence). V gave up 3 bases and J gave up 5 bases; unmatched junction bases: 8. The CDR3 totals 17 residues. The CDR3 DNA reads TGTGCCAGTAGTATCGTGTGGACTAGCGGGGCCCACAATGAGCAGTTCTTC. Translating gives CASSIVWTSGAHNEQFF.

The chain couples TRBV19 to TRBJ2-7; weak D call: TRBD1 (6 bases). Per the germline V gene, CDR1 is LNHDA and CDR2 is SQIVND (reference sequence). This CDR3 comprises 14 residues. V lost 5 bases, J lost 4 bases, and 15 bases lay in between. The CDR3 sequence is CASSLRTASYEQYF. In nucleotides, the CDR3 is TGTGCCAGTAGTCTCCGGACAGCCAGTTACGAGCAGTACTTC.

The CDR3 nucleotides are TGTGCCAGTAGTGACAGGAACTATGGCTACACCTTC. Protein sequence: CASSDRNYGYTF. The chain carries TRBV19 and TRBJ1-2; a weak D match, TRBD1 (6 bases). CDR3 length equals 12 residues. Germline loops: CDR1 LNHDA, CDR2 SQIVND (reference sequence). V gave up 5 bases and J gave up 2 bases, with 6 bases separating them.

This chain joins TRBV4-3 and TRBJ1-2, with 10 bases matching TRBD1. The trim removed 4 bases at V and 4 bases at J, leaving 6 bases unmatched. The CDR3 is 15 residues long. CDR1 and CDR2 from the germline V gene are LGHNA and YSLEER. CDR3 region: CASSPGQGSPYGYTF. The CDR3 DNA is TGCGCCAGCAGCCCGGGACAGGGGTCCCCCTATGGCTACACCTTC.

The chain carries TRBV13 and TRBJ2-7; D unresolved. V shed 0 bases and J shed 11 bases, with 11 bases lying between them. This CDR3 is 12 amino acids long. Looked up from germline, CDR1 is PRHDT and CDR2 is FYEKMQ (reference sequence). The CDR3 spells CASSLGSQVEYF. For the CDR3, the DNA is TGTGCCAGCAGCTTAGGGTCGCAGGTCGAGTACTTC.